The source of this TCR beta chain is a study of shared clonotypes between healthy human individuals. Across the whole study: Three plates each covered CD4 naive and memory; CD8 naive two, CD8 memory one.

Every subset had its genomic DNA shared out evenly among several immunoSEQ plates. Data came from immunoSEQ multiplex PCR; TCRdb stores just in-frame clones and leaves some out. The data show approximately 700,000 clones, about 80% seen once. From germline, CDR1 is MNHEY and CDR2 SVGAGI. V lost 2 bases to trimming and J lost 7 bases, with 11 bases between them. The CDR3 has 13 amino acids. On this clone: The target antigen is unknown.

Study observations and caveats: Clonotypes which were not shared had lower generation probabilities than clonotypes that all four donors shared. The study generally estimated greater richness for naive than memory subsets.

The chain links TRBV6-5 to TRBJ1-1, with a possible D match to TRBD1 (5 bases). The receptor was isolated from a woman under 40 in good health. The specimen sequenced was memory CD4+ T cells sorted from blood. Subset of the sample: CD45RA-negative fraction. CDR3 amino acids: CASSYPGRDEAFF. CDR3 nucleotides: TGTGCCAGCAGTTACCCGGGACGGGATGAAGCTTTCTTT.